This TCR beta chain was recovered during a study of blood T cells in healthy people across ages. Extraction yielded at least 6 micrograms of total RNA per sample. In the case of this clonotype: The junction departs from the called germline gene at one end, perhaps through a read error.

Sample-barcoded 5' priming and a J-beta primer mix drove a second PCR of 7 to 11 cycles. In TCRdb, the 5' RACE reads were re-called with MiXCR into one record per CDR3 protein. In the table there are more than 800,000 distinct CDR3 sequences, around 28% of which are singletons. The clonotype originates from a woman older than 75 in good health. Sequenced: blood.

The CDR3 DNA sequence: TGTACCAGCTCACCCAACGGGCTATACGAGCAGTACTTC. The encoded protein is CTSSPNGLYEQYF. The chain has TRBV18 and TRBJ2-7, with D hard to call. CDR3 length equals 13 residues. The germline gives CDR1 KGHSH, CDR2 LQKENI. The complete variable domain, with remaining parts taken from reference TRBV18 and TRBJ2-7, reads NAGVMQNPRHLVRRRGQEARLRCSPMKGHSHVYWYRQLPEEGLKFMVYLQKENIIDESGMPKERFSAEFPKEGPSILRIQQVVRGDSAAYFCTSSPNGLYEQYFGPGTRLTVT.